This passage covers 32 T cell receptor beta chains from one sample sequenced in a study of CD8 T cells in ankylosing spondylitis. TCRdb passed the 5' RACE reads through MiXCR, listing each CDR3 protein once. This sample has about 240,000 distinct CDR3 sequences, with around 10% found just once. Sequencing input: blood, either unsorted or a sorted T cell fraction (not recorded which). Receptor source: a male donor with ankylosing spondylitis or in good health (not recorded which).

The rearrangement uses TRBV6-2 or TRBV6-3 and TRBJ1-1; a weak D match, TRBD1 (5 bases). The germline gives CDR1 MNHEY, CDR2 SVGEGT. This CDR3 is built from 13 residues. V was shortened by 8 bases and J by 1 base, with 11 bases between the two germline ends. CDR3 residues: CASEGMPNTEAFF. In nucleotides, the CDR3 is TGTGCCAGCGAGGGGATGCCGAACACTGAAGCTTTCTTT.

The sample holds many counts of this clonotype. The chain joins TRBV28 to TRBJ2-7; TRBD1 or TRBD2 may be the D gene (5 bases each). The germline CDR1 and CDR2 sequences are MDHEN and SYDVKM. The CDR3 is made up of 16 amino acids. The V gene lost 9 bases and the J gene lost 1 base, with 22 bases spanning the gap. The DNA for the CDR3 is TGTGCCAGTAATTCCGCGGGCACCCAGGGATCCTACGAGCAGTACTTC. It codes for CASNSAGTQGSYEQYF.

Notes on this clonotype: One end of the junction does not line up with germline, which may come from a read error. The rearrangement joins TRBV7-3 to TRBJ2-3; 13 bases map to TRBD2. This CDR3 comprises 15 residues. Germline values: CDR1 SGHTA, CDR2 FQGTGA. Here the CDR3 DNA reads TGTGCCAGCAGCCCCGGACTAGCGGGGGCCCTTACGCTGTATTTT. Translation: CASSPGLAGALTLYF.

V is TRBV6-2 or TRBV6-3 and J is TRBJ1-5; unclear D gene. The CDR3 has 14 amino acids. V was cut by 10 bases and J by 3 bases, with 16 bases left in between. The V gene's germline CDR1 is MNHEY and CDR2 SVGEGT. This chain's CDR3 is CATRKGSHNQPQHF. The CDR3 bases are TGTGCCACTAGAAAGGGCAGCCACAATCAGCCCCAGCATTTT.

The table lists this clonotype with many counts. The chain has TRBV10-3 and TRBJ1-2; D is ambiguous. This CDR3 spans 13 amino acids. Germline V lookup: CDR1 ENHRY, CDR2 SYGVKD. Trimming removed 0 bases at V and 6 bases at J, with 8 bases between. Here the CDR3 DNA reads TGTGCCATCAGTGAGTCATTCGGGGATGGCTACACCTTC. This gives the protein CAISESFGDGYTF.

Remarks on this clonotype: A much larger clone lies one base from this, so it may be a read error. CDR3 sequence: CASSSGAVSGAQYF. For the CDR3, the DNA is TGCGCCAGCAGCTCTGGTGCGGTTTCTGGCGCGCAGTACTTC. The chain joins TRBV5-1 to TRBJ2-7; no clear D. Trimming left V 3 bases short and J 9 bases short, with 19 bases between. Germline CDR1 is SGHRS and CDR2 is YFSETQ. CDR3 length equals 14 residues.

The chain is built from TRBV29-1 and TRBJ1-1; 7 nucleotides line up with TRBD1. The CDR3 totals 13 residues. V was clipped by 7 bases and J by 4 bases; unmatched bases: 9. The germline CDR1 and CDR2 sequences are SQVTM and ANQGSEA. In nucleotides, the CDR3 is TGCAGCGCAGCGACAGGGTCTGGCACTGAAGCTTTCTTT. This gives the protein CSAATGSGTEAFF.

Concerning this clonotype: At one of its ends the junction is not consistent with the germline gene, which may arise from a read error. This rearrangement joins TRBV29-1 to TRBJ1-1; D is undetermined. The CDR3 runs 12 residues. Germline V gene lookup returns CDR1 SQVTM and CDR2 ANQGSEA. The CDR3 DNA reads TGCAGCGTTGAACAGCTAAACACTGCAGCTTTCTTT. Its protein is CSVEQLNTAAFF.

This clonotype has a count of ten or more. This chain uses TRBV12-3 or TRBV12-4 with TRBJ2-3; either TRBD1 or TRBD2 may fit D (5 bases each). CDR3 length: 12 amino acids. With 4 bases removed from V and 8 bases from J, the gap between germline ends came to 10 bases. CDR3 bases: TGTGCCAGCAGTTCCGGGGCCCGTACGCAGTATTTT. Translation: CASSSGARTQYF.

CDR3 nucleotides: TGTGCCAGCAGCTTCGCCCGGGGAAGGGCCGACTCTGGAAACACCATATATTTT. Translation: CASSFARGRADSGNTIYF. The J gene is TRBJ1-3, the V gene TRBV11-1, with D unclear. This CDR3 comprises 18 residues. V lost 3 bases, J lost 0 bases, and 18 bases lay in between. CDR1 and CDR2 from the germline V gene are SGHAT and FQDESV (reference sequence).

At least ten counts were recorded for this clonotype. V gene TRBV20-1 combines with J gene TRBJ1-2, with D unclear. There are 11 residues in the CDR3. The V gene's germline CDR1 is DFQATT and CDR2 SNEGSKA (reference sequence). V lost 0 bases and J 4 bases, leaving 3 bases between the germline ends. The CDR3 nucleotides read TGCAGTGCTAGAGAGTTCTATGGCTACACCTTC. It codes for CSAREFYGYTF.

V gene TRBV5-1 combines with J gene TRBJ2-1; perhaps D is TRBD1 or TRBD2 (5 bases each). V shed 5 bases and J shed 9 bases, with 15 bases lying between them. Germline V lookup: CDR1 SGHRS, CDR2 YFSETQ. The CDR3 runs to 13 residues. DNA for the CDR3: TGCGCCAGCAGTCCTGACAGCCGGGGTGAGCAGTTCTTC. It specifies CASSPDSRGEQFF.

This clonotype was counted at least ten times. The V and J genes are TRBV29-1 and TRBJ2-1; D assignment may be TRBD1 or TRBD2 (5 bases each). The V end was cut by 7 bases, the J end by 6 bases, with 19 bases between. CDR3 length: 14 residues. Germline V CDR1 and CDR2: SQVTM, ANQGSEA. The CDR3: CSACLGESGNEQFF. The DNA of the CDR3 is TGCAGCGCGTGCCTAGGGGAGAGCGGCAATGAGCAGTTCTTC.

This clonotype was detected many times. The gene calls are TRBV9 and TRBJ2-3, with 9 bases identical to TRBD2. The CDR3 totals 15 residues. V shed 3 bases, J shed 6 bases, and the junction held 8 bases outside the gene matches. Germline V gene sequence: CDR1 SGDLS, CDR2 YYNGEE. The CDR3 DNA follows: TGTGCCAGCAGCGAAGCCGGGACTAGCTTCGATACGCAGTATTTT. It translates to CASSEAGTSFDTQYF. The full variable domain, completed using reference TRBV9 and TRBJ2-3, is DSGVTQTPKHLITATGQRVTLRCSPRSGDLSVYWYQQSLDQGLQFLIQYYNGEERAKGNILERFSAQQFPDLHSELNLSSLELGDSALYFCASSEAGTSFDTQYFGPGTRLTVL.

The table lists this clonotype with many counts. The V and J genes are TRBV11-2 and TRBJ2-2; 13 bases are shared with TRBD2. The germline CDR1 and CDR2 sequences are SGHAT and FQNNGV. The J segment lost 7 bases and the V segment lost 6 bases, leaving 5 bases of the junction unmatched. CDR3 length: 15 amino acids. CDR3 sequence (DNA): TGTGCCAGCAGAGGACTAGCGGGAGTGAACGGGGAGCTGTTTTTT. This gives the protein CASRGLAGVNGELFF.

The chain joins TRBV7-2 to TRBJ2-1, with D perhaps matching TRBD2 (6 bases). The CDR3 spans 15 residues. V gave up 6 bases and J gave up 5 bases, with 17 bases separating them. The germline CDR1 and CDR2 sequences are SGHTA and FQGNSA. CDR3 sequence: CASSYSGLADNEQFF. The CDR3 nucleotides are TGTGCCAGCAGTTATAGCGGCCTCGCGGACAATGAGCAGTTCTTC.

On this clonotype itself: A read error may produce the germline difference seen at one junction end. The chain combines TRBV10-3 with TRBJ2-5, with unresolved D. CDR3 length: 14 residues. CDR1 and CDR2 from the germline V gene are ENHRY and SYGVKD. The CDR3 nucleotides are TGTACCATCAGTAAGGGAAACGGGCTAGAGACCCAGTACTTC. This sequence encodes CTISKGNGLETQYF.

The sample holds many counts of this clonotype. The DNA for the CDR3 is TGTGCCAGCAGCTTAGCGGGGGGGCCTCAAGAGACCCAGTACTTC. This codes for CASSLAGGPQETQYF. The gene calls are TRBV6-5 and TRBJ2-5; 11 nucleotides agree with TRBD2. The CDR3 has 15 amino acids. Unmatched junction bases numbered 5, after V lost 6 bases and J lost 2 bases. CDR1 MNHEY and CDR2 SVGAGI come from the germline V gene.

There are many counts of this clonotype. The rearrangement joins TRBV20-1 to TRBJ1-5; 8 bases match TRBD1. V gave up 2 bases and J gave up 4 bases; unmatched junction bases: 7. The CDR3 is made up of 15 amino acids. The germline V gene has CDR1 DFQATT and CDR2 SNEGSKA (reference sequence). CDR3 sequence reads: CSARHGQGINQPQHF. The CDR3 DNA is TGCAGTGCTAGACACGGACAGGGTATTAATCAGCCCCAGCATTTT.

This clonotype was seen a few times. The chain uses TRBV6-2 or TRBV6-3 and TRBJ1-4, with TRBD1 matching 7 bases. The germline V gene encodes CDR1 MNHEY and CDR2 SVGEGT. Germline trimming cut 6 bases from V and 7 bases from J; bases unmatched to any gene: 8. The CDR3 totals 14 residues. This CDR3 is CASRQTGDVEKLFF. CDR3 nucleotide sequence: TGTGCCAGCAGACAAACAGGGGATGTTGAAAAACTGTTTTTT.

This clonotype has ten or more counts. The chain has TRBV7-2 and TRBJ1-4; TRBD1 is a possible D gene (6 bases). CDR1 SGHTA and CDR2 FQGNSA come from the germline V gene. CDR3 size: 15 residues. Between the trimmed V and J ends, which lost 5 bases and 2 bases, there was a span of 12 bases. As DNA, the CDR3 is TGTGCCAGCAGCATTACAGGGACCACTAATGAAAAACTGTTTTTT. It encodes CASSITGTTNEKLFF.

The V call is TRBV11-3, the J call TRBJ2-2; TRBD1 might be the D (5 bases). Looked up from germline, CDR1 is SGHNT and CDR2 is YENEEA. This CDR3 is 17 amino acids long. V was pared by 0 bases and J by 2 bases, with 13 bases between. The CDR3 bases are TGTGCCAGCAGCTTAGAGGCAGGGTACTTCAACACCGGGGAGCTGTTTTTT. As protein: CASSLEAGYFNTGELFF.

This clonotype was recorded many times. J is TRBJ2-7 and V is TRBV3-1; D perhaps matches TRBD1 (6 bases). The CDR3 has 14 residues. V lost 0 bases and J lost 6, with 12 bases in between. Looked up from germline, CDR1 is LGHDT and CDR2 is YNNKEL (reference sequence). The CDR3, as DNA: TGTGCCAGCAGCCAAGATCGGCTAGGGGGCGAGCAGTACTTC. Encoded protein: CASSQDRLGGEQYF.

This clonotype was seen repeatedly, ten times or more. The chain is built from TRBV5-1 and TRBJ1-3; 11 bases align to TRBD1. The CDR3 sequence is 13 residues long. Germline-derived CDR1 and CDR2 are SGHRS and YFSETQ. J gave up 9 bases and V 4 bases, and 3 bases lay outside the gene matches. The CDR3 DNA is TGCGCCAGCAGCAGCGGGACAGGGGGCACCATATATTTT. As protein: CASSSGTGGTIYF.

Worth noting for this clonotype: The germline gene is not matched at one end of the junction; a read error may be the cause. The rearrangement uses TRBV6-1 and TRBJ2-1; D possibly uses TRBD1 or TRBD2 (5 bases each). Per germline, CDR1 MNHNS and CDR2 SASEGT. The CDR3 totals 15 residues. The CDR3 bases are TGTGTCAGCAGGGCCAAGGGACCGACCTACAATGAGCAGTTCTTC. This codes for CVSRAKGPTYNEQFF.

This clonotype appeared many times. This chain connects TRBV3-1 to TRBJ2-1, with D possibly being TRBD1 or TRBD2 (5 bases each). The germline gives CDR1 LGHDT, CDR2 YNNKEL (reference sequence). The CDR3 runs 15 residues. V dropped 1 base and J dropped 9 bases, with 16 bases sitting between them. The CDR3 nucleotides are TGTGCCAGCAGCCAAGTCCTTGGGGACGGCGTTGAGCAGTTCTTC. It translates to CASSQVLGDGVEQFF.

The table lists this clonotype with a few counts. J is TRBJ2-1 and V is TRBV7-2; tentatively, D is TRBD2 (5 bases). CDR1 and CDR2 from the germline V gene are SGHTA and FQGNSA. The length of the CDR3 is 16 residues. Trimming removed 2 bases from V and 4 bases from J, with 15 bases in between. In DNA form, the CDR3 reads TGTGCCAGCAGCTTATCCACCAGCGGCTATTACAATGAGCAGTTCTTC. It is translated as CASSLSTSGYYNEQFF.

This clonotype was seen repeatedly, ten times or more. The chain is built from TRBV3-1 and TRBJ1-2; D unresolved. The germline V gene has CDR1 LGHDT and CDR2 YNNKEL (reference sequence). This CDR3 region has 14 residues. V lost 2 bases, J lost 2 bases, and 9 bases lay in between. Written as DNA, the CDR3 is TGTGCCAGCAGCCAAACGACGGGAAACTATGGCTACACCTTC. This encodes CASSQTTGNYGYTF.

This clonotype was found many times. The gene calls are TRBV11-2 and TRBJ2-3; 13 bases are shared with TRBD2. The CDR3 covers 16 residues. Germline CDR1 reads SGHAT; CDR2 reads FQNNGV. Trimming removed 4 bases from V and 4 bases from J; junction bases left unmatched: 5. The CDR3 nucleotides read TGTGCCAGCAGCTCTTGGACTAGCGGGAGTTCAGATACGCAGTATTTT. Translating it yields CASSSWTSGSSDTQYF.

The sample holds many counts of this clonotype. The chain carries TRBV6-1 and TRBJ2-1; 13 bases map to TRBD2. This CDR3 has 13 amino acids. Germline CDR1 reads MNHNS; CDR2 reads SASEGT. The V gene end was trimmed by 6 bases and the J gene end by 7 bases; junction bases not matched to a gene: 0. This CDR3 is CASRTSGRNEQFF. CDR3 nucleotide sequence: TGTGCCAGCAGGACTAGCGGGAGGAATGAGCAGTTCTTC.

This chain connects TRBV18 to TRBJ2-3; weak D call: TRBD1 (5 bases). There are 14 residues in the CDR3. Germline values: CDR1 KGHSH, CDR2 LQKENI. Trimming left V 4 bases short and J 0 bases short, with 8 bases between. CDR3 region: CASSRHRSTDTQYF. The CDR3 coding sequence is TGTGCCAGCTCACGTCACAGGAGCACAGATACGCAGTATTTT.

In its sample, this clonotype was seen many times. The chain has TRBV6-1 and TRBJ2-6; maybe TRBD1 (6 bases). V lost 6 bases, J lost 3 bases, and 9 bases lay in between. Germline CDR1 is MNHNS and CDR2 is SASEGT. The CDR3 loop spans 14 amino acids. This CDR3 reads CASSTGFGANVLTF. The CDR3 bases are TGTGCCAGCAGCACAGGGTTTGGGGCCAACGTCCTGACTTTC.